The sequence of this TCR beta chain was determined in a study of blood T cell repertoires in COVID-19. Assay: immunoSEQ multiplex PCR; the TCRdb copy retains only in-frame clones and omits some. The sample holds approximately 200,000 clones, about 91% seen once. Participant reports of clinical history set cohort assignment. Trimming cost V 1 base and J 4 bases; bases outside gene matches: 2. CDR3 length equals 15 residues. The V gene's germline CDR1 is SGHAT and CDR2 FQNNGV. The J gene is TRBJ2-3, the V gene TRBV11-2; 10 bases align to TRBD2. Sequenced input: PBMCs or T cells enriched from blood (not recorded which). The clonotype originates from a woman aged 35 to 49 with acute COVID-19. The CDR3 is CASSLASGGSDTQYF. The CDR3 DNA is TGTGCCAGCAGCTTAGCTAGCGGGGGTTCAGATACGCAGTATTTT.